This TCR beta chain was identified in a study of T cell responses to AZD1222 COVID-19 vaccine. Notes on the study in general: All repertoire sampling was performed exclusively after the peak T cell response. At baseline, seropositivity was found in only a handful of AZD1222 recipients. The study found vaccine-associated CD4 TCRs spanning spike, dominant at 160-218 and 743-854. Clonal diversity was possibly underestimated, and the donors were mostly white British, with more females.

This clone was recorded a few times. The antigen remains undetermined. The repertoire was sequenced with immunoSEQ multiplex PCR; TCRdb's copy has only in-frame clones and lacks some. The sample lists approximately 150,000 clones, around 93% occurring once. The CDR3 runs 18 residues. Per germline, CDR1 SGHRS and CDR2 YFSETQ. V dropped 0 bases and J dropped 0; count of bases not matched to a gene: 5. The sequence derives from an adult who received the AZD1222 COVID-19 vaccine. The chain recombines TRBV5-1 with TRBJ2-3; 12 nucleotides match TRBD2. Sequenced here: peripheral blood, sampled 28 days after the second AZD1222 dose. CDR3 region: CASSLEPSGGASTDTQYF. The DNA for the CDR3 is TGCGCCAGCAGCTTGGAGCCTAGCGGGGGGGCTAGCACAGATACGCAGTATTTT.